The 32 T cell receptor beta chains presented below share a single source sample, sequenced in a study of T cells in Graves' hyperthyroidism and ophthalmopathy. Researchers took RNA transcripts and amplified the TCR beta CDR3 regions from them. First-round RT-PCR targeting the TCR CDR3 was performed with the HTBI primer set. In TCRdb, the multiplex PCR reads were re-called with MiXCR into one record per CDR3 protein. The sample has 550,000 to 600,000 distinct CDR3 sequences; around 46% are singletons. Sequencing input: peripheral blood or thyroid tissue (not recorded which). The receptors come from an adult woman with Graves' disease, either hyperthyroidism or ophthalmopathy (not recorded which).

The J gene is TRBJ2-1, the V gene TRBV11-1; 7 nucleotides line up with TRBD1. From germline, CDR1 is SGHAT and CDR2 FQDESV (reference sequence). The CDR3 length is 13 residues. Trimming took 4 bases from V and 10 from J; bases not matched to a gene: 7. DNA for the CDR3: TGTGCCAGCAGCTCAGACAGGGCCCGGGAGCAGTTCTTC. Its translation is CASSSDRAREQFF.

A note on this clonotype: The junction departs from germline at one end; a sequencing error may be responsible. CDR3 region: CARSQVGGTEAFF. The CDR3 region has the DNA TGCGCCCGCAGCCAAGTAGGGGGCACTGAAGCTTTCTTT. V usage is TRBV4-1 and J usage is TRBJ1-1; TRBD1 might be the D (6 bases). Germline-derived CDR1 and CDR2 are MGHRA and YSYEKL. This CDR3 comprises 13 residues.

The chain's CDR3 is CASSLELYF. CDR3 DNA sequence: TGTGCCAGCAGCTTAGAACTGTACTTC. This chain connects TRBV7-2 to TRBJ2-5; D not certain. Germline V gene sequence: CDR1 SGHTA, CDR2 FQGNSA. This CDR3 has 9 residues. The V and J ends lost 1 base and 13 bases respectively, with 4 bases between them.

This clonotype has a count of ten or more. V gene TRBV27 combines with J gene TRBJ1-2, with D possibly being TRBD1 (6 bases). Germline V gene sequence: CDR1 MNHEY, CDR2 SMNVEV (reference sequence). The CDR3 loop spans 13 amino acids. Trimming took off 2 bases at V and 6 bases at J, with 10 bases between the two ends. CDR3 sequence: CASSLSRGDGYTF. The CDR3 nucleotides are TGTGCCAGCAGTTTAAGCAGGGGCGATGGCTACACCTTC.

CDR3 nucleotides: TGTGCCAGCAGCTCAACGTCTCAAAACTATGGCTACACCTTC. Protein: CASSSTSQNYGYTF. This sequence joins TRBV7-2 and TRBJ1-2; D is unresolved. Deletions cut 4 bases from V and 2 bases from J, with 11 bases between. Germline CDR1 and CDR2: SGHTA and FQGNSA. The CDR3 totals 14 residues. Looking up the rest from reference TRBV7-2 and TRBJ1-2 gives the full variable domain: GAGVSQSPSNKVTEKGKDVELRCDPISGHTALYWYRQSLGQGLEFLIYFQGNSAPDKSGLPSDRFSAERTGGSVSTLTIQRTQQEDSAVYLCASSSTSQNYGYTFGSGTRLTVV.

At least ten counts were recorded for this clonotype. CDR3 in DNA: TGCGCCAGCAGCTTGGATGTAGGACAGCCCCAGCATTTT. Amino acid sequence: CASSLDVGQPQHF. V and J are TRBV5-1 and TRBJ1-5; no clear D gene. The CDR3 is made up of 13 amino acids. The V end was cut by 0 bases, the J end by 7 bases, with 8 bases between. From germline, CDR1 is SGHRS and CDR2 YFSETQ.

Remarks on this clonotype: This sequence may be a read error, since a much larger clone differs from it by one base. The J gene is TRBJ1-1, the V gene TRBV19; TRBD1 matches 7 bases. Germline V gene lookup returns CDR1 LNHDA and CDR2 SQIVND (reference sequence). The CDR3 totals 14 residues. CDR3: CVSSHRGIDTEAFF. CDR3 DNA: TGTGTCAGTAGTCACAGGGGAATCGACACTGAAGCTTTCTTT.

V and J are TRBV28 and TRBJ1-6; D uncertain. V was pared by 5 bases and J by 8 bases, with 7 bases between. The CDR3 is made up of 12 amino acids. Germline CDR1 reads MDHEN; CDR2 reads SYDVKM. CDR3 coding DNA: TGTGCCAGCAGTCCCGGGGATTCACCCCTCCACTTT. It translates to CASSPGDSPLHF.

This clonotype was seen many times. The CDR3 DNA reads TGTGCCACCAGTGACACCGGACGGAGGAGACTCTTTCCGACCAGCAATCAGCCCCAGCATTTT. It specifies CATSDTGRRRLFPTSNQPQHF. The gene calls are TRBV24-1 and TRBJ1-5; no firm D call. The CDR3 loop spans 21 amino acids. V gave up 4 bases and J gave up 1 base, with 28 bases separating them. The germline V gene has CDR1 KGHDR and CDR2 SFDVKD.

This clonotype was seen repeatedly, ten times or more. V and J are TRBV7-2 and TRBJ1-3, with TRBD1 matching 7 bases. The CDR3 covers 16 residues. The V and J ends lost 7 bases and 4 bases, in that order; junction bases with no gene match: 13. Germline CDR1 reads SGHTA; CDR2 reads FQGNSA. DNA for the CDR3: TGTGCCAGCACCATATCAGCCGGGACAGACGGAAACACCATATATTTT. Protein: CASTISAGTDGNTIYF.

With regard to this clonotype: A much larger clone lies a single base off, so this may be a read error. This chain connects TRBV11-2 to TRBJ2-7; D is uncertain. Germline V gene sequence: CDR1 SGHAT, CDR2 FQNNGV. CDR3 length equals 15 residues. V was cut by 8 bases and J by 1 base, with 18 bases left in between. CDR3 loop: CASRSHPGLSYEQYF. The CDR3 DNA sequence: TGTGCCAGCCGCTCTCACCCCGGCCTTTCCTACGAGCAGTACTTC. The whole variable domain, remainder taken from reference TRBV11-2 and TRBJ2-7, is EAGVAQSPRYKIIEKRQSVAFWCNPISGHATLYWYQQILGQGPKLLIQFQNNGVVDDSQLPKDRFSAERLKGVDSTLKIQPAKLEDSAVYLCASRSHPGLSYEQYFGPGTRLTVT.

V is TRBV7-2 and J is TRBJ1-1; 7 nucleotides agree with TRBD1. From germline, CDR1 is SGHTA and CDR2 FQGNSA. The V segment lost 5 bases and the J segment 3 bases; nucleotides outside the gene matches: 6. The CDR3 sequence is 14 residues long. CDR3 nucleotide sequence: TGTGCCAGCAGCCCCTCGGGACAGCACACTGAAGCTTTCTTT. It translates to CASSPSGQHTEAFF. Supplemented by reference TRBV7-2 and TRBJ1-1, the full variable domain reads GAGVSQSPSNKVTEKGKDVELRCDPISGHTALYWYRQSLGQGLEFLIYFQGNSAPDKSGLPSDRFSAERTGGSVSTLTIQRTQQEDSAVYLCASSPSGQHTEAFFGQGTRLTVV.

This clonotype was seen just once. The rearrangement links TRBV10-3 to TRBJ1-4, with TRBD1 matching over 7 bases. Germline CDR1 is ENHRY and CDR2 is SYGVKD. The CDR3 consists of 13 residues. The trim removed 6 bases at V and 7 bases at J, leaving 5 bases unmatched. CDR3 amino acids: CAISDRVFEKLFF. CDR3 nucleotides: TGTGCCATCAGCGACAGGGTGTTTGAAAAACTGTTTTTT.

This clonotype was recorded at least ten times. This chain connects TRBV20-1 to TRBJ2-5; maybe TRBD2 (6 bases). V was clipped by 4 bases and J by 7 bases, with 13 bases between them. The CDR3 runs to 12 residues. In germline, CDR1 is DFQATT, CDR2 SNEGSKA (reference sequence). CDR3 protein: CSATGGVVTQYF. In nucleotides, the CDR3 is TGCAGTGCTACTGGAGGGGTTGTGACCCAGTACTTC.

V is TRBV6-5 and J is TRBJ2-5, with D perhaps matching TRBD2 (6 bases). Germline CDR1 and CDR2: MNHEY and SVGAGI. CDR3 length: 15 amino acids. With 2 bases removed from V and 5 bases from J, the gap between germline ends came to 15 bases. CDR3 sequence (DNA): TGTGCCAGCAGTTACGTAGCGGAGAGATGGGAGACCCAGTACTTC. It codes for CASSYVAERWETQYF.

The chain joins TRBV10-3 to TRBJ2-5; a possible D gene is TRBD2 (6 bases). Deletions cut 9 bases from V and 3 bases from J, with 11 bases between. This CDR3 spans 12 amino acids. Germline CDR1 is ENHRY and CDR2 is SYGVKD. The CDR3 is CAIRLGEETQYF. The DNA for the CDR3 is TGTGCCATACGACTAGGGGAAGAGACCCAGTACTTC.

This clonotype was seen at least ten times. V usage is TRBV15 and J usage is TRBJ2-7, with D possibly matching TRBD2 (6 bases). The CDR3 runs 13 residues. The germline gives CDR1 LNHNV, CDR2 YYDKDF (reference sequence). Deletions cut 4 bases from V and 2 bases from J, with 9 bases between. The chain's CDR3 is CATSMGLPYEQYF. In DNA form, the CDR3 reads TGTGCCACCAGCATGGGACTTCCCTACGAGCAGTACTTC.

The V call is TRBV19, the J call TRBJ2-7; D possibly matches TRBD1 or TRBD2 (5 bases each). V was shortened by 10 bases and J by 3 bases, with 10 bases between the two germline ends. Germline V gene data show CDR1 as LNHDA and CDR2 as SQIVND (reference sequence). This CDR3 is built from 11 residues. The DNA of the CDR3 is TGTGCCACCAGGGACCTCTACGAGCAGTACTTC. Protein product: CATRDLYEQYF.

Many counts were recorded for this clonotype. The gene calls are TRBV10-3 and TRBJ1-2; D is unclear. Trimming cost V 10 bases and J 7 bases, with 13 bases left between them. CDR3 size: 11 residues. Germline CDR1 reads ENHRY; CDR2 reads SYGVKD. The CDR3, as DNA: TGTGCCACCGCTCGGGGAGGTGGCTACACCTTC. It specifies CATARGGGYTF.

This clonotype was picked up many times. The genes are TRBV9 and TRBJ2-7, with 7 bases lining up with TRBD2. After removal of 0 bases from V and 1 base from J, the junction contained 7 bases not matched to a gene. The CDR3 is 16 residues long. Germline CDR1 is SGDLS and CDR2 is YYNGEE. CDR3 region: CASSVGGRGDSYEQYF. The DNA of the CDR3 is TGTGCCAGCAGCGTAGGCGGTCGGGGGGATTCCTACGAGCAGTACTTC.

This clonotype came up many times. The J gene is TRBJ1-4, the V gene TRBV5-1; tentative D call: TRBD1 (5 bases). The CDR3 has 15 amino acids. Germline loops: CDR1 SGHRS, CDR2 YFSETQ. Trimming shortened V by 4 bases and J by 7 bases, and 17 bases separated the two germline ends. DNA for the CDR3: TGCGCCAGCAGCCCAACCGGGACGTTCGGTGAAAAACTGTTTTTT. It yields the protein CASSPTGTFGEKLFF.

The V and J genes are TRBV20-1 and TRBJ2-5, with D possibly being TRBD2 (5 bases). Germline CDR1 is DFQATT and CDR2 is SNEGSKA (reference sequence). The CDR3 contains 13 residues. The germline V and J ends were trimmed by 3 bases and 5 bases, with 13 bases remaining between them. The CDR3 region is CSASSGPGETQYF. In nucleotides, the CDR3 is TGCAGTGCTAGCTCAGGCCCGGGGGAGACCCAGTACTTC.

This clonotype was detected many times. The chain uses TRBV2 and TRBJ1-6; a weak D match, TRBD1 (6 bases). V was clipped by 2 bases and J by 7 bases, with 18 bases between them. Germline CDR1 and CDR2: SNHLY and FYNNEI. CDR3 size: 17 residues. The chain's CDR3 is CASSELLAGALNSPLHF. The CDR3 DNA follows: TGTGCCAGCAGTGAATTGTTGGCAGGGGCCCTCAATTCACCCCTCCACTTT.

The table lists this clonotype with many counts. The chain recombines TRBV7-9 with TRBJ1-1; possibly TRBD1 for D (6 bases). CDR1 and CDR2 (germline): SEHNR, FQNEAQ (reference sequence). The V and J ends lost 8 bases and 2 bases respectively, with 12 bases between them. CDR3 length: 13 amino acids. The CDR3 protein is CASGQRFNTEAFF. The CDR3, as DNA: TGTGCCAGCGGACAGCGATTCAACACTGAAGCTTTCTTT.

The chain employs TRBV29-1 and TRBJ2-2; D not certain. The CDR3 sequence is 13 residues long. Deletions cut 7 bases from V and 2 bases from J, with 11 bases between. Per the germline V gene, CDR1 is SQVTM and CDR2 is ANQGSEA. The DNA of the CDR3 is TGCAGCGCAGCCCCTCAAAACACCGGGGAGCTGTTTTTT. Its protein product is CSAAPQNTGELFF.

On this clonotype itself: Possible read error: a much larger clone is one base away. The V call is TRBV10-3, the J call TRBJ1-2, with a tentative D call TRBD1 (5 bases). The germline gives CDR1 ENHRY, CDR2 SYGVKD. The CDR3 contains 14 residues. CDR3 in DNA: TGTGCCAACAGTTACGGAGGGGCCCCCTGGGGCTACACCTTC. Protein product: CANSYGGAPWGYTF.

This chain uses TRBV7-8 with TRBJ1-6; no definite D call. The CDR3 contains 16 residues. Trimming pared 3 bases from V and 1 base from J, leaving 10 bases between. Germline assignment: CDR1 SGHVS and CDR2 FQNEAQ. The CDR3 spells CASSFRRVSYNSPLHF. CDR3 in DNA: TGTGCCAGCAGCTTTAGAAGGGTGTCCTATAATTCACCCCTCCACTTT.

The chain uses TRBV10-3 and TRBJ2-7, with 7 bases fitting TRBD1. Germline V gives CDR1 ENHRY, CDR2 SYGVKD. The V and J ends lost 8 bases and 0 bases, in that order; junction bases with no gene match: 1. The CDR3 extends over 12 amino acids. The CDR3 DNA reads TGTGCCATCGGACAGGCCTCCTACGAGCAGTACTTC. Translating it yields CAIGQASYEQYF.

Only a few counts were recorded for this clonotype. The chain joins TRBV10-3 to TRBJ1-5; D gene ambiguous. The germline CDR1 and CDR2 sequences are ENHRY and SYGVKD. The CDR3 is 14 amino acids. V lost 0 bases and J lost 7, with 10 bases in between. CDR3 protein: CAISESGLSQPQHF. For the CDR3, the DNA is TGTGCCATCAGTGAGTCAGGGTTGAGCCAGCCCCAGCATTTT.

This chain links TRBV15 with TRBJ2-5; D ambiguous. The CDR3 has 14 amino acids. V dropped 3 bases and J dropped 9 bases, with 17 bases sitting between them. Germline V gene lookup returns CDR1 LNHNV and CDR2 YYDKDF (reference sequence). DNA of the CDR3: TGTGCCACCAGCAGTTGGAACGGCAATCAGCCCCAGTACTTC. Translating gives CATSSWNGNQPQYF.

The V and J genes are TRBV2 and TRBJ2-5; TRBD2 agrees at 11 bases. Germline values: CDR1 SNHLY, CDR2 FYNNEI. There are 17 residues in the CDR3. Germline trimming cut 2 bases from V and 0 bases from J; bases unmatched to any gene: 5. The CDR3, as DNA: TGTGCCAGCAGTGAAAGGGCGACTAGCGGGGACCAAGAGACCCAGTACTTC. This sequence encodes CASSERATSGDQETQYF.

In this sample, this clonotype turned up many times. The chain combines TRBV10-3 with TRBJ2-7; D may be TRBD1 (6 bases). The CDR3 covers 13 residues. CDR1 and CDR2 from the germline V gene are ENHRY and SYGVKD. V lost 3 bases, J lost 2 bases, and 8 bases lay in between. The CDR3 is CAISDGGPYEQYF. Here the CDR3 DNA reads TGTGCCATCAGTGATGGGGGCCCCTACGAGCAGTACTTC.